This T cell receptor beta chain was obtained from a study of PD-L1 blockade in urothelial cancer. For the study at large: Prior chemotherapy in patients spanned 0 to 3 regimens.

Generated by immunoSEQ multiplex PCR, the TCRdb table keeps only in-frame clones and is missing some. The profile covers tens of thousands of clones, with over 70% appearing a single time and 3.5% taken by the ten largest. The CDR3 runs to 13 residues. Germline V gives CDR1 GTSNPN, CDR2 SVGIG (reference sequence). Trimming removed 1 base from V and 3 bases from J, with 9 bases in between. This clone was counted a single time. The receptor comes from a man in his 70s with urothelial cancer. The V and J genes are TRBV30 and TRBJ1-2; D is uncertain. The specimen was PBMCs, collected around atezolizumab (anti-PD-L1) treatment. CDR3 loop: CAWSGGSDYGYTF. The CDR3 coding sequence is TGTGCCTGGAGTGGCGGCAGCGACTATGGCTACACCTTC.